One sample yielded the 24 T cell receptor beta chains listed below, sequenced in a study of T cells after yellow fever vaccination. Via MiXCR, TCRdb re-called the 5' RACE reads, giving one row per CDR3 protein. The top ten clones hold around 16% of a sample with 400,000 to 650,000 distinct CDR3 sequences, less than 25% of them seen once. Sequenced here: PBMCs, sampled less than 25 days after the first yellow fever vaccination. The receptors derive from a man aged 18 to 30 who received the YFV17D yellow fever vaccine.

The J gene is TRBJ1-2, the V gene TRBV11-2, with D unresolved. Trimming took off 5 bases at V and 4 bases at J, with 26 bases between the two ends. This CDR3 comprises 18 residues. CDR1 is SGHAT and CDR2 is FQNNGV in the germline V gene. The CDR3 is CASSTPWGPTTDTYGYTF. The CDR3 region has the DNA TGTGCCAGCAGCACCCCGTGGGGTCCCACCACCGATACCTATGGCTACACCTTC. Looking up the rest from reference TRBV11-2 and TRBJ1-2 gives the full variable domain: EAGVAQSPRYKIIEKRQSVAFWCNPISGHATLYWYQQILGQGPKLLIQFQNNGVVDDSQLPKDRFSAERLKGVDSTLKIQPAKLEDSAVYLCASSTPWGPTTDTYGYTFGSGTRLTVV.

The V call is TRBV7-9, the J call TRBJ1-2; weak D call: TRBD1 (6 bases). V dropped 1 base and J dropped 8 bases, with 8 bases sitting between them. The V gene's germline CDR1 is SEHNR and CDR2 FQNEAQ (reference sequence). There are 12 residues in the CDR3. CDR3 region: CASSLDREGYTF. In DNA form, the CDR3 reads TGTGCCAGCAGCTTAGACAGGGAAGGCTACACCTTC.

The J gene is TRBJ2-3, the V gene TRBV5-1, with 11 bases fitting TRBD2. Germline V gene lookup returns CDR1 SGHRS and CDR2 YFSETQ. The V gene end was trimmed by 5 bases and the J gene end by 5 bases; junction bases not matched to a gene: 7. The CDR3 has 15 amino acids. Here the CDR3 reads CASRPRLAGLDTQYF. The CDR3 DNA follows: TGCGCCAGCAGACCCCGACTAGCGGGGCTAGATACGCAGTATTTT.

CDR3: CASILEGMDTGELFF. Written as DNA, the CDR3 is TGTGCCAGCATTCTGGAGGGGATGGACACCGGGGAGCTGTTTTTT. This rearrangement joins TRBV6-2 or TRBV6-3 to TRBJ2-2; weak D call: TRBD2 (6 bases). Germline CDR1 reads MNHEY; CDR2 reads SVGEGT. CDR3 length: 15 amino acids. Trimming left V 7 bases short and J 3 bases short, with 15 bases between.

The V call is TRBV5-5, the J call TRBJ2-7; 7 bases match TRBD1. V shed 2 bases and J 6 bases; nucleotides not matched to a gene: 5. Germline V gene data show CDR1 as SGHKS and CDR2 as YYEKEE (reference sequence). This CDR3 has 13 amino acids. CDR3 DNA sequence: TGTGCCAGCAGCTTTGGGGACAGCTGCGAGCAGTACTTC. It translates to CASSFGDSCEQYF.

The CDR3 DNA sequence: TGTGCCAGCGGGTACGGGGGGGCCGGCACAGATACGCAGTATTTT. It specifies CASGYGGAGTDTQYF. The rearrangement links TRBV6-2 or TRBV6-3 to TRBJ2-3, with TRBD2 matching over 8 bases. Unmatched junction bases numbered 8, after V lost 8 bases and J lost 1 base. Germline assignment: CDR1 MNHEY and CDR2 SVGEGT. The CDR3 loop spans 15 amino acids.

CDR3 protein: CASSYSQESYGYTF. For the CDR3, the DNA is TGTGCCAGCAGTTACTCGCAGGAGTCCTATGGCTACACCTTC. J is TRBJ1-2 and V is TRBV6-5; D remains unclear. The V end was cut by 0 bases, the J end by 4 bases, with 9 bases between. CDR3 length: 14 residues. CDR1 and CDR2 (germline): MNHEY, SVGAGI.

The V call is TRBV5-4, the J call TRBJ2-5; D call uncertain. Trimming removed 0 bases at V and 8 bases at J, with 14 bases between. Germline-derived CDR1 and CDR2 are SGHNT and YYREEE (reference sequence). The CDR3 has 14 residues. CDR3 protein: CASSLAQTPRTQYF. DNA for the CDR3: TGTGCCAGCAGCTTGGCACAGACCCCGCGAACCCAGTACTTC. The full variable domain, in which reference TRBV5-4 and TRBJ2-5 provide the parts outside the CDR3, is ETGVTQSPTHLIKTRGQQVTLRCSSQSGHNTVSWYQQALGQGPQFIFQYYREEENGRGNFPPRFSGLQFPNYSSELNVNALELDDSALYLCASSLAQTPRTQYFGPGTRLLVL.

The rearrangement joins TRBV6-2 or TRBV6-3 to TRBJ2-1; possibly TRBD2 for D (6 bases). V was clipped by 8 bases and J by 2 bases, with 16 bases between them. This CDR3 comprises 15 residues. Germline lookup yields CDR1 MNHEY and CDR2 SVGEGT. CDR3 region: CASLLGGMAYNEQFF. CDR3 coding DNA: TGTGCCAGCCTCCTGGGGGGTATGGCCTACAATGAGCAGTTCTTC.

This rearrangement joins TRBV10-3 to TRBJ2-1; D call uncertain. From germline, CDR1 is ENHRY and CDR2 SYGVKD. The CDR3 length is 18 residues. V was shortened by 4 bases and J by 6 bases, with 25 bases between the two germline ends. DNA of the CDR3: TGTGCCATCAGTGGAAACATAGACCAGCCGATAGTTGGCAATGAGCAGTTCTTC. The encoded protein is CAISGNIDQPIVGNEQFF.

This clonotype was seen many times. The DNA of the CDR3 is TGTGCCAGCACCCCGGGCCCCAATCAGCCCCAGCATTTT. Residues: CASTPGPNQPQHF. The chain has TRBV7-9 and TRBJ1-5, with D unresolved. The CDR3 is 13 amino acids. From germline, CDR1 is SEHNR and CDR2 FQNEAQ (reference sequence). Trimming removed 7 bases at V and 3 bases at J, with 10 bases between.

The chain uses TRBV4-3 and TRBJ2-3; 9 bases match TRBD2. CDR1 and CDR2 (germline): LGHNA, YSLEER. V lost 0 bases and J lost 4; bases outside the gene matches: 8. CDR3 length: 17 amino acids. CDR3 residues: CASSQEVGGGAADTQYF. The DNA of the CDR3 is TGCGCCAGCAGCCAAGAAGTCGGCGGGGGGGCCGCAGATACGCAGTATTTT.

The chain couples TRBV4-1 to TRBJ2-2; D call uncertain. The CDR3 spans 14 residues. The germline V and J ends were trimmed by 3 bases and 5 bases, with 10 bases remaining between them. Looked up from germline, CDR1 is MGHRA and CDR2 is YSYEKL. Written as DNA, the CDR3 is TGCGCCAGCAGCCAGTGGACCGGAACCGGGGAGCTGTTTTTT. This translates into CASSQWTGTGELFF.

The rearrangement links TRBV6-1 to TRBJ1-5, with TRBD1 matching 8 bases. The trim removed 5 bases at V and 4 bases at J, leaving 10 bases unmatched. Germline loops: CDR1 MNHNS, CDR2 SASEGT. The CDR3 consists of 16 residues. The CDR3 bases are TGTGCCAGCAGTCCTCAGGGGGCAAGAGGGAATCAGCCCCAGCATTTT. Protein: CASSPQGARGNQPQHF.

CDR3: CASSASSGGRDTQYF. In nucleotides, the CDR3 is TGTGCCAGCAGTGCGTCCAGCGGGGGAAGAGATACGCAGTATTTT. The rearrangement joins TRBV2 to TRBJ2-3; 8 nucleotides agree with TRBD2. The CDR3 is 15 residues long. Trimming cost V 4 bases and J 5 bases; bases outside gene matches: 8. CDR1 is SNHLY, CDR2 FYNNEI, per germline.

This clonotype was detected many times. The chain carries TRBV7-3 and TRBJ2-3; D may correspond to TRBD1 or TRBD2 (5 bases each). The germline V and J ends were trimmed by 1 base and 2 bases, with 13 bases remaining between them. The CDR3 totals 16 residues. Germline V gene data show CDR1 as SGHTA and CDR2 as FQGTGA. CDR3 in DNA: TGTGCCAGCAGCTTAAAGGGGACCCTCCTCACAGATACGCAGTATTTT. This gives the protein CASSLKGTLLTDTQYF.

There are a few counts of this clonotype. The chain joins TRBV7-2 to TRBJ2-3, with no clear D. Germline CDR1 and CDR2: SGHTA and FQGNSA. The CDR3 runs 14 residues. Trimming pared 0 bases from V and 4 bases from J, leaving 8 bases between. Written as DNA, the CDR3 is TGTGCCAGCAGCTTAGCGGGGTGGTCAGATACGCAGTATTTT. Amino acids: CASSLAGWSDTQYF.

This clonotype was seen more than once but under ten times. V is TRBV5-5 and J is TRBJ1-6; 9 bases fit TRBD1. The CDR3 runs to 14 residues. After removal of 5 bases from V and 8 bases from J, the junction contained 5 bases not matched to a gene. Germline lookup yields CDR1 SGHKS and CDR2 YYEKEE (reference sequence). The CDR3 nucleotides are TGTGCCAGCAGGCAGAGACAGGGGGATTCACCCCTCCACTTT. Protein: CASRQRQGDSPLHF.

This clonotype was picked up many times. The gene calls are TRBV12-3 or TRBV12-4 and TRBJ2-2; 7 nucleotides align to TRBD1. Losses at the gene ends were 6 bases for V and 7 bases for J; bases not matched to a gene: 14. The CDR3 sequence is 16 residues long. CDR3 loop: CASSPREGAFGGELFF. In nucleotides, the CDR3 is TGTGCCAGCAGCCCCCGAGAGGGGGCCTTCGGCGGGGAGCTGTTTTTT.

The V call is TRBV29-1, the J call TRBJ1-4; possibly TRBD1 for D (5 bases). Between the trimmed V and J ends, which lost 6 bases and 6 bases, there was a span of 11 bases. The CDR3 extends over 12 amino acids. From germline, CDR1 is SQVTM and CDR2 ANQGSEA. CDR3 amino acids: CSVGTEDEKLFF. Written as DNA, the CDR3 is TGCAGCGTGGGGACGGAGGATGAAAAACTGTTTTTT.

This clonotype was seen more than once but under ten times. J is TRBJ2-5 and V is TRBV20-1; tentative D call: TRBD1 (6 bases). Germline V gene sequence: CDR1 DFQATT, CDR2 SNEGSKA (reference sequence). The CDR3 spans 13 residues. V gave up 5 bases and J gave up 7 bases, with 17 bases separating them. The CDR3 nucleotides are TGCAGTGCTCGTTTAACAGGGCGGGTGACCCAGTACTTC. Translated: CSARLTGRVTQYF.

The chain has TRBV18 and TRBJ2-2, with D unresolved. Trimming shortened V by 1 base and J by 1 base, and 4 bases separated the two germline ends. CDR3 length equals 14 residues. Germline-derived CDR1 and CDR2 are KGHSH and LQKENI. The CDR3 protein is CASSPLRNTGELFF. As DNA, the CDR3 is TGTGCCAGCTCACCACTCCGGAACACCGGGGAGCTGTTTTTT.

CDR3 in DNA: TGTGCCAGCAGCTTGAGTCTGACAGGGACCATCACAGATACGCAGTATTTT. Translation: CASSLSLTGTITDTQYF. The chain joins TRBV5-6 to TRBJ2-3, with 7 positions matching TRBD1. The V gene end was trimmed by 1 base and the J gene end by 2 bases; junction bases not matched to a gene: 10. Germline V lookup: CDR1 SGHDT, CDR2 YYEEEE. This CDR3 is built from 17 residues.

In its sample, this clonotype was seen a few times. The chain joins TRBV7-3 to TRBJ1-1; 10 bases are shared with TRBD1. Germline V lookup: CDR1 SGHTA, CDR2 FQGTGA. The CDR3 covers 15 residues. The trim removed 5 bases at V and 4 bases at J, leaving 7 bases unmatched. The CDR3 region is CASSLTGGTSTEAFF. The CDR3 coding sequence is TGTGCCAGCAGCCTGACAGGGGGCACGAGCACTGAAGCTTTCTTT.